Sequencing of this T cell receptor beta chain was carried out in a study of T cells expressing NK-cell markers. TCRdb re-called the 5' RACE reads, yielding one record per CDR3 amino acid sequence without DNA. This listing includes roughly 110,000 distinct CDR3 sequences. The germline CDR1 and CDR2 sequences are ENHRY and SYGVKD. The CDR3 is made up of 15 amino acids. The sequence was obtained from a woman between 18 and 69 years old in good health. The rearrangement links TRBV10-3 to TRBJ2-3; the D gene TCRdb calls, TRBD1, cannot be checked with no DNA. Input material: blood T cells: a sorted CD56 or NKG2C T cell subset, CD4+ or CD8+ T cells, or bulk PBMC T cells (not recorded which). The CDR3 protein is CAISESTGGKDTQYF.